The TCR beta chain described here comes from a study of neurological immune-mediated disorders. The CDR3 length is 14 residues. Trimming took 7 bases from V and 5 from J; bases not matched to a gene: 9. The V gene's germline CDR1 is SGHRS and CDR2 YFSETQ. Indicated time point: technical triplicate 1. For the sorted libraries, 950,000 to 1,000,000 CD4+ or CD8+ T cells were used. There are many counts of this clonotype. 5'RACE with 10-nucleotide random UMIs generated the cDNA. TCRdb ran MiXCR on the 5' RACE reads and lists one entry per CDR3 protein. The table records 20,000 to 25,000 distinct CDR3 sequences, under 15% of them present only once.

The specimen was CD4+ T cells from blood. The rearrangement links TRBV5-1 to TRBJ2-1; TRBD2 aligns across 7 bases. The sequence was obtained from a female donor with HTLV-1-associated myelopathy (HAM/TSP). The DNA for the CDR3 is TGCGCCAGCGGAAGAGCGGGGCCCGACAATGAGCAGTTCTTC. This gives the protein CASGRAGPDNEQFF. Looking up the rest from reference TRBV5-1 and TRBJ2-1 gives the full variable domain: KAGVTQTPRYLIKTRGQQVTLSCSPISGHRSVSWYQQTPGQGLQFLFEYFSETQRNKGNFPGRFSGRQFSNSRSEMNVSTLELGDSALYLCASGRAGPDNEQFFGPGTRLTVL.